The rows below give T cell receptor beta chains drawn from one sample of a study of tumor-infiltrating lymphocytes in primary liver carcinoma. Each CDR3 protein is one row after TCRdb ran MiXCR on the multiplex PCR reads. The sample contains 45,000 to 65,000 distinct CDR3 sequences, over 65% of which appear only once. The sample taken for sequencing was liver tumor tissue from sampling region 5. The receptor source for this set is a man aged 35-49 years with primary liver carcinoma and hepatitis B virus infection. Both conserved end residues are part of each CDR3. A D gene is named only where the DNA matches it firmly. Size tells how often a clone was seen (once, few, many) or the class of an expanded clone, and some rows leave it out.

TRBV29-1	NA	NA	TRBJ1-1	TGCAGCGTTCTTATACAGGTGAACACTGAGGCTTCCTTT	CSVLIQVNTEASF
TRBV29-1	NA	NA	TRBJ2-2	TGCAGCGTTATGGATAACACCGGGGGGCTGTTTTTT	CSVMDNTGGLFF
TRBV11-1	TRBD2	few	TRBJ2-5	TGTGCCAGCAGCTCTACCTGGACTAGCGGGAGGGCCGGGGAGACCCAGTACTTC	CASSSTWTSGRAGETQYF
TRBV6-1	NA	NA	TRBJ2-1	TGTGCCAGCAGTGAAGCACGCAGCTCCTACAATAAGCAGTTCTTC	CASSEARSSYNKQFF
TRBV11-1	NA	NA	TRBJ2-6	TGTACCAGCTACTACCCGAGGCCCTCTGGGGCCAACGTCCTGATTTTC	CTSYYPRPSGANVLIF
TRBV10-2	NA	few	TRBJ2-7	TGCGCCAGCCATCACCTCGGGGAGCAGTACTTC	CASHHLGEQYF
TRBV7-8	NA	NA	TRBJ2-5	TGTGCCAGCAGTTTATACCCCTTAGGCGAGACCCACTACTTT	CASSLYPLGETHYF
TRBV5-1	NA	NA	TRBJ2-1	TGCGCCAGCAGCTTGATCCTCCGGGAGAGCGATGAGCAGTTCTTC	CASSLILRESDEQFF
TRBV7-2	NA	NA	TRBJ1-2	TGTGCCAGCGGCTTAGTAGCCGGACCGAGCTATGGCTACACCTTC	CASGLVAGPSYGYTF
TRBV6-6	NA	NA	TRBJ1-5	TGTGCTAGCAGTTACTCGCTGGTTCAGCCCCAGCATTTT	CASSYSLVQPQHF
TRBV10-3	NA	NA	TRBJ2-7	TGTGCCATCAGTGTGTCGGTCCAGCCGATCCGTAGAGCCTACGAGCAGTACTTC	CAISVSVQPIRRAYEQYF
TRBV6-2/TRBV6-3	TRBD2	once	TRBJ2-7	TGTGTCATAAGTTACGGACTAGCAACCGAGCAGTACTTC	CVISYGLATEQYF
TRBV5-1	NA	NA	TRBJ2-5	TGCCCCAGTAGCTTCGACAAGACCCAGTACTTC	CPSSFDKTQYF
TRBV29-1	NA	NA	TRBJ2-7	TGCAGCCCTGGACCGAAAGGTGGAGAGCAGTACTTT	CSPGPKGGEQYF
TRBV4-2	TRBD1	NA	TRBJ2-1	TGTGCCAGCAGCCACGCCGGGGGACAGGGAATCAATGAACAGTTCTTC	CASSHAGGQGINEQFF
TRBV9	NA	few	TRBJ2-2	TGTGCCAGCAGCGTAGAGTTTGTGGGAGCCCGGCACACCGGGGAGCTGTTTTTT	CASSVEFVGARHTGELFF
TRBV29-1	NA	NA	TRBJ2-5	TGCAGCGTTGAATCCGCGACGGGTAGACCGGGGACCCAGTACTTC	CSVESATGRPGTQYF
TRBV7-3	NA	NA	TRBJ2-3	TGTGCCAGCAGCTACGAAGCTGCATATACGCAGTATTTT	CASSYEAAYTQYF
TRBV10-3	NA	many	TRBJ2-7	TGTGCCATCAGTGAGTCGGTCCAGCCGGTCCGTAGAGCCTACGAGCAGTACTTC	CAISESVQPVRRAYEQYF
TRBV4-1	TRBD2	NA	TRBJ2-3	TGCGCCAGCAGCCAAGATCCGAGTAGCGGGAGTAATAGGCAGTATTTT	CASSQDPSSGSNRQYF
TRBV12-3/TRBV12-4	TRBD1	NA	TRBJ2-1	TGTGCCAGCAGTCGGACAGGGTACAATGAGCAGTTCTTC	CASSRTGYNEQFF
TRBV11-2	NA	NA	TRBJ2-7	TGTGCCAGTAGTTTAGGGCAGGGAGCGGACTACGAGCAGTACTTC	CASSLGQGADYEQYF
TRBV11-1	NA	NA	TRBJ2-2	TGTGCCAGCAGCATATGGCCTACCGAGGAGCAGTTTTTT	CASSIWPTEEQFF
TRBV28	NA	NA	TRBJ2-7	TGTGCCAGCAGCGGGGACCGCGCCTACGAGCATTATTTC	CASSGDRAYEHYF
TRBV19	NA	NA	TRBJ2-1	TGTGCCAGTAGTAGAGTACAGCGGACGAATGAGCCGTTCTTC	CASSRVQRTNEPFF
TRBV5-5	TRBD1	NA	TRBJ2-1	TGTGCCAGCGCTCGGGGGGGACAGGGGGATGTGCAATTCTTC	CASARGGQGDVQFF
TRBV5-1	TRBD1	NA	TRBJ2-5	TGCGCCAGCAGGTCGGTCGGGACAGTCGGAGAGACCCAGTACTTC	CASRSVGTVGETQYF
TRBV6-6	NA	NA	TRBJ1-1	TGTGGCAGCAGCATAGGGGGAACTACTGAAGCTTTCTTT	CGSSIGGTTEAFF